A selection of T cell receptor beta chains follows, all from one sample in a study of blood T cell repertoires in COVID-19. Data came from immunoSEQ multiplex PCR; TCRdb stores just in-frame clones and leaves some out. The data show 170,000 or so clones, 80% to 85% seen once. The sequenced sample consisted of peripheral blood. The receptors were sampled from a woman aged 40 to 50 with COVID-19, enrolled during active disease. Both conserved end residues are part of each CDR3. D genes are given only for firm matches. Clone size is stated in some rows and not others, as once, few, many or a class when expanded.

J	size	V	D	CDR3
TRBJ1-2	.	TRBV14	.	CASSQVGASGGYTF
TRBJ1-5	.	TRBV9	TRBD1	CASSGGQGANQPQHF
TRBJ1-5	.	TRBV18	TRBD1	CASSRDRDNQPQHF
TRBJ1-2	.	TRBV5-1	TRBD1	CASSPGTGARGYTF
TRBJ1-2	.	TRBV9	.	CASSLPRGEPNYGYTF
TRBJ2-3	.	TRBV7-7	.	CASSLGGAPDTQYF
TRBJ2-2	.	TRBV27	TRBD1	CASRTGVNTGELFF
TRBJ1-1	.	TRBV6-5	.	CASSYTGMNTEAFF
TRBJ2-5	.	TRBV25-1	TRBD2	CASSEGLATETQYF
TRBJ2-7	large	TRBV10-1	TRBD2	CAISSSGSSYEQYF